Listed here are 16 T cell receptor beta chains from one sample, sequenced in a study of blood T cell repertoires in COVID-19. Clones were sequenced by immunoSEQ multiplex PCR, and TCRdb holds only the in-frame ones, with some missing. The data show approximately 200,000 clones, approximately 83% seen once. The sample was peripheral blood. All receptors derive from a human donor with active or convalescent COVID-19. The donor label of this sample is uncertain.

The rearrangement joins TRBV7-3 to TRBJ2-5, with 11 bases fitting TRBD2. V gave up 5 bases and J gave up 5 bases; unmatched junction bases: 7. The germline CDR1 and CDR2 sequences are SGHTA and FQGTGA. This CDR3 is 15 amino acids long. The CDR3 region is CASSTSGGALETQYF. The CDR3 nucleotides are TGTGCCAGCAGCACTAGCGGGGGAGCCTTGGAGACCCAGTACTTC.

The chain carries TRBV24-1 and TRBJ2-2; tentative D call: TRBD1 (5 bases). V shed 3 bases and J shed 6 bases, with 13 bases lying between them. The CDR3 is 15 amino acids. CDR1 KGHDR and CDR2 SFDVKD come from the germline V gene. The CDR3 loop reads CATSDPPEGAGELFF. DNA of the CDR3: TGTGCCACCAGTGATCCCCCGGAAGGGGCCGGGGAGCTGTTTTTT.

The rearrangement links TRBV5-1 to TRBJ1-1, with TRBD1 matching 8 bases. The CDR3 loop spans 17 amino acids. V shed 0 bases, J shed 1 base, and the junction held 8 bases outside the gene matches. Per the germline V gene, CDR1 is SGHRS and CDR2 is YFSETQ. CDR3 nucleotide sequence: TGCGCCAGCAGCTTGGGTGCGACAGGGGCCGCGAACACTGAAGCTTTCTTT. This gives the protein CASSLGATGAANTEAFF.

J is TRBJ2-1 and V is TRBV4-1, with 10 bases matching TRBD2. CDR1 is MGHRA and CDR2 is YSYEKL in the germline V gene. The CDR3 extends over 16 amino acids. V lost 0 bases to trimming and J lost 6 bases; unmatched junction nucleotides: 5. The CDR3 is CASSQEGSGRVNEQFF. CDR3 coding DNA: TGCGCCAGCAGCCAAGAGGGAAGCGGGAGGGTCAATGAGCAGTTCTTC.

The chain combines TRBV9 with TRBJ2-2; 15 nucleotides align to TRBD2. Germline V gene lookup returns CDR1 SGDLS and CDR2 YYNGEE. The CDR3 totals 19 residues. J was trimmed by 4 bases and V by 2 bases; bases with no gene match: 9. The CDR3 is CASSVAPGGLAGGTGELFF. DNA of the CDR3: TGTGCCAGCAGCGTGGCCCCCGGGGGACTAGCGGGGGGCACCGGGGAGCTGTTTTTT.

The V call is TRBV5-6, the J call TRBJ2-1; D ambiguous. Germline-derived CDR1 and CDR2 are SGHDT and YYEEEE. The CDR3 runs 16 residues. V gave up 0 bases and J gave up 0 bases, with 10 bases separating them. Written as DNA, the CDR3 is TGTGCCAGCAGCTTGGGCCGGCGGAGCTCCTACAATGAGCAGTTCTTC. Its protein product is CASSLGRRSSYNEQFF.

This sequence joins TRBV13 and TRBJ2-5; tentatively, D is TRBD1 (5 bases). Trimming stripped 5 bases from V and 4 bases from J, with 11 bases between. Germline CDR1 and CDR2: PRHDT and FYEKMQ (reference sequence). CDR3 length equals 13 residues. The CDR3 loop reads CASSGRARETQYF. DNA of the CDR3: TGTGCCAGCAGCGGCAGGGCCCGAGAGACCCAGTACTTC.

This chain links TRBV5-4 with TRBJ2-1, with a weak D call TRBD2 (5 bases). The V gene's germline CDR1 is SGHNT and CDR2 YYREEE (reference sequence). The CDR3 is made up of 14 amino acids. Trimming took 0 bases from V and 6 from J, leaving 10 bases between them. DNA of the CDR3: TGTGCCAGCAGCTTGGACCTAGAGGGCAATGAGCAGTTCTTC. It specifies CASSLDLEGNEQFF.

The chain employs TRBV6-5 and TRBJ1-1, with 7 bases matching TRBD1. Germline-derived CDR1 and CDR2 are MNHEY and SVGAGI. V lost 7 bases and J lost 11; bases outside the gene matches: 13. CDR3 length: 13 amino acids. CDR3 protein: CASTSQPGTAAFF. The CDR3 DNA is TGTGCCAGCACCTCCCAACCCGGGACAGCTGCTTTCTTT.

This chain uses TRBV10-3 with TRBJ2-1; 11 bases agree with TRBD2. J was trimmed by 6 bases and V by 5 bases; bases with no gene match: 9. CDR3 length equals 16 residues. Germline-derived CDR1 and CDR2 are ENHRY and SYGVKD. CDR3 region: CAISTTSGATRNEQFF. In nucleotides, the CDR3 is TGTGCCATCAGTACGACTAGCGGGGCGACGCGCAATGAGCAGTTCTTC.

The chain joins TRBV7-6 to TRBJ2-2, with 11 nucleotides matching TRBD2. The CDR3 totals 14 residues. V trimming: 5 bases; J trimming: 7 bases; junction bases outside the gene matches: 3. Looked up from germline, CDR1 is SGHVS and CDR2 is FNYEAQ. The CDR3 reads CASSRGLAGGELFF. The CDR3 coding sequence is TGTGCCAGCAGCCGCGGACTAGCGGGCGGGGAGCTGTTTTTT.

The gene calls are TRBV30 and TRBJ1-3; D gene ambiguous. CDR1 is GTSNPN and CDR2 is SVGIG in the germline V gene (reference sequence). The CDR3 spans 15 residues. V was cut by 7 bases and J by 2 bases, with 18 bases left in between. The CDR3 sequence: CAFKQRTWPGNTIYF. CDR3 DNA sequence: TGTGCCTTCAAACAGAGGACTTGGCCTGGAAACACCATATATTTT.

The chain uses TRBV11-3 and TRBJ2-1, with 15 bases fitting TRBD2. The CDR3 covers 19 residues. Per germline, CDR1 SGHNT and CDR2 YENEEA. Trimming at V came to 2 bases and at J to 3 bases, leaving 8 bases not matched to a gene. CDR3: CASSLPKGLAGGGYNEQFF. CDR3 in DNA: TGTGCCAGCAGCTTACCAAAGGGACTAGCGGGAGGTGGCTACAATGAGCAGTTCTTC. Using reference TRBV11-3 and TRBJ2-1 for the parts outside the CDR3, the full variable domain is EAGVVQSPRYKIIEKKQPVAFWCNPISGHNTLYWYLQNLGQGPELLIRYENEEAVDDSQLPKDRFSAERLKGVDSTLKIQPAELGDSAVYLCASSLPKGLAGGGYNEQFFGPGTRLTVL.

This rearrangement joins TRBV28 to TRBJ2-5; TRBD1 aligns across 7 bases. V gave up 2 bases and J gave up 4 bases; unmatched junction bases: 10. Germline CDR1 is MDHEN and CDR2 is SYDVKM. CDR3 length: 16 residues. CDR3: CASSLNRGTYGETQYF. In nucleotides, the CDR3 is TGTGCCAGCAGTTTAAACAGGGGAACATATGGAGAGACCCAGTACTTC.

In nucleotides, the CDR3 is TGTGCCAGCAGCTTAGACGGGTCCTATGGCTACACCTTC. It translates to CASSLDGSYGYTF. The chain has TRBV11-1 and TRBJ1-2, with D uncertain. V was clipped by 1 base and J by 4 bases, with 7 bases between them. The length of the CDR3 is 13 residues. The V gene's germline CDR1 is SGHAT and CDR2 FQDESV (reference sequence). Filled out from reference TRBV11-1 and TRBJ1-2, the complete variable domain reads EAEVAQSPRYKITEKSQAVAFWCDPISGHATLYWYRQILGQGPELLVQFQDESVVDDSQLPKDRFSAERLKGVDSTLKIQPAELGDSAMYLCASSLDGSYGYTFGSGTRLTVV.

The chain couples TRBV2 to TRBJ2-1; TRBD1 matches at 7 bases. J was trimmed by 4 bases and V by 4 bases; bases with no gene match: 10. The CDR3 contains 16 residues. Germline V CDR1 and CDR2: SNHLY, FYNNEI. The CDR3 loop reads CASSAQGTAFYNEQFF. The CDR3 coding sequence is TGTGCCAGCAGTGCACAAGGGACAGCTTTTTACAATGAGCAGTTCTTC.